One sample yielded the 4 T cell receptor beta chains listed below, sequenced in a study of T cells in tuberculosis. After thawing and overnight rest, PBMC were stained with GMM-loaded CD1B tetramer, viability dye and anti-CD3 for sorting. The CD1B tetramers carried C32 glucose monomycolate purified from Rhodococcus equi. Here immunoSEQ multiplex PCR was the method, and the copy in TCRdb shows in-frame clones only, minus some. Here the sample spans 60,000 or so clones, about four fifths being singletons. Sample: CD1b-GMM tetramer-negative cells sorted from PBMCs. All receptors come from an adult woman with latent tuberculosis.

The chain combines TRBV5-1 with TRBJ2-3; TRBD2 aligns across 9 bases. CDR1 SGHRS and CDR2 YFSETQ come from the germline V gene. Trimming removed 3 bases from V and 5 bases from J; junction bases left unmatched: 7. The CDR3 totals 15 residues. Here the CDR3 reads CASSSSGGPGDTQYF. The CDR3 DNA reads TGCGCCAGCAGCTCGAGCGGGGGGCCAGGAGATACGCAGTATTTT.

In its sample, this clone was seen a few times. The chain has TRBV27 and TRBJ1-3; 7 bases align to TRBD1. Trimming took 3 bases from V and 0 from J; bases not matched to a gene: 2. The CDR3 totals 15 residues. CDR1 and CDR2 (germline): MNHEY, SMNVEV (reference sequence). The CDR3 is CASSFAGGSGNTIYF. The CDR3 DNA reads as TGTGCCAGCAGTTTCGCAGGGGGCTCTGGAAACACCATATATTTT.

The rearrangement links TRBV6-6 to TRBJ1-4; D may be TRBD1 (5 bases). The germline V and J ends were trimmed by 6 bases and 13 bases, with 15 bases remaining between them. There are 12 residues in the CDR3. The V gene's germline CDR1 is MNHNY and CDR2 SVGAGI (reference sequence). CDR3: CASSPVAGGLFF. The DNA of the CDR3 is TGTGCCAGCAGCCCCGTGGCCGGGGGACTGTTTTTT.

This clone was detected only once. V is TRBV5-4 and J is TRBJ2-2; 11 bases match TRBD2. The CDR3 has 17 residues. Losses at the gene ends were 4 bases for V and 5 bases for J; bases not matched to a gene: 10. From germline, CDR1 is SGHNT and CDR2 YYREEE (reference sequence). CDR3 protein: CASSGLAGGRGTGELFF. As DNA, the CDR3 is TGTGCCAGCAGCGGGCTAGCGGGGGGCCGGGGGACCGGGGAGCTGTTTTTT.